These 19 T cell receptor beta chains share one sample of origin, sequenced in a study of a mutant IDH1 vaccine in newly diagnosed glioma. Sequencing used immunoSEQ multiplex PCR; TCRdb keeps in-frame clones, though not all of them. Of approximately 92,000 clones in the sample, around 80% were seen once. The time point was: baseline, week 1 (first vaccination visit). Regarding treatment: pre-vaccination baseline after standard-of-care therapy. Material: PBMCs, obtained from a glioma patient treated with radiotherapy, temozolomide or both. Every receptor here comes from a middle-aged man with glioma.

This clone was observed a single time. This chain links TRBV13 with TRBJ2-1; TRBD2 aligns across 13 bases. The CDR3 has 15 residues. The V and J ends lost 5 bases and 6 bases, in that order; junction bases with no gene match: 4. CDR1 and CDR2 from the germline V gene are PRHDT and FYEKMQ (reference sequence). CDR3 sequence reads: CASSRGTSGANEQFF. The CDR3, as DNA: TGTGCCAGCAGCCGCGGGACTAGCGGGGCCAATGAGCAGTTCTTC.

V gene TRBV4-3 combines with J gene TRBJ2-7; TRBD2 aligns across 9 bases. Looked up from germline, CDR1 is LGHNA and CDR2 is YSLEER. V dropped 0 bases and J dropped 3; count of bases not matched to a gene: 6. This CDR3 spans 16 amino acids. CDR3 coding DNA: TGCGCCAGCAGCCAAGATGGTAGCGGGAGCCACTACGAGCAGTACTTC. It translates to CASSQDGSGSHYEQYF.

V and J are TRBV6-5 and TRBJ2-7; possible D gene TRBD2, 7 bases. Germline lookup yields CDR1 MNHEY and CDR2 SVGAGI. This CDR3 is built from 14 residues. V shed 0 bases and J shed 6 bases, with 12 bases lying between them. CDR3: CASSYSGGLSEQYF. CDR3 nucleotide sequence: TGTGCCAGCAGTTACTCGGGGGGGCTTAGCGAGCAGTACTTC.

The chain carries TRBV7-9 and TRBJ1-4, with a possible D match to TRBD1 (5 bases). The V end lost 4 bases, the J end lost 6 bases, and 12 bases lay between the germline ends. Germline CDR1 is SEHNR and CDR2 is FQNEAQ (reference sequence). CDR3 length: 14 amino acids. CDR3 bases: TGTGCCAGCAGCTCGGAGGGGAGGCATGAAAAACTGTTTTTT. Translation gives CASSSEGRHEKLFF. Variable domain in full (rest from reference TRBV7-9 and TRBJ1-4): DTGVSQNPRHKITKRGQNVTFRCDPISEHNRLYWYRQTLGQGPEFLTYFQNEAQLEKSRLLSDRFSAERPKGSFSTLEIQRTEQGDSAMYLCASSSEGRHEKLFFGSGTQLSVL.

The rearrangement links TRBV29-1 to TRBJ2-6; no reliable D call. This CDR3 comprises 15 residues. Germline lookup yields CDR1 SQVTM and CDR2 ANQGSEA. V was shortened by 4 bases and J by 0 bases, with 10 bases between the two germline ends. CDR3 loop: CSVGLAPSGANVLTF. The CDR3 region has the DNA TGCAGCGTTGGATTAGCTCCCTCTGGGGCCAACGTCCTGACTTTC.

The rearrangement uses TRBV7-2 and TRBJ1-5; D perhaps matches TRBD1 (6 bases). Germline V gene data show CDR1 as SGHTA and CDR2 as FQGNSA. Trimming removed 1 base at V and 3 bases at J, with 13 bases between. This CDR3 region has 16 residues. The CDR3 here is CASSLGFGQNNQPQHF. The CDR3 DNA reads TGTGCCAGCAGCTTAGGTTTTGGACAGAACAATCAGCCCCAGCATTTT.

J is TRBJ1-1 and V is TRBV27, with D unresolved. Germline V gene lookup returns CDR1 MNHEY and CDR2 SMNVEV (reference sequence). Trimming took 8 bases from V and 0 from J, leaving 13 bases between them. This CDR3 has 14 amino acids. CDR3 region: CASGRRGMNTEAFF. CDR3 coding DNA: TGTGCCAGCGGCCGACGAGGGATGAACACTGAAGCTTTCTTT.

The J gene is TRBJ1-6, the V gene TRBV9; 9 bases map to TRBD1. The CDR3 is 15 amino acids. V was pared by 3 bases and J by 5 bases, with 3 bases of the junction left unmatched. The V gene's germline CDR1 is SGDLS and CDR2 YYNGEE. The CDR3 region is CASSGGQGNNSPLHF. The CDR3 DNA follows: TGTGCCAGCAGCGGGGGACAGGGAAATAATTCACCCCTCCACTTT.

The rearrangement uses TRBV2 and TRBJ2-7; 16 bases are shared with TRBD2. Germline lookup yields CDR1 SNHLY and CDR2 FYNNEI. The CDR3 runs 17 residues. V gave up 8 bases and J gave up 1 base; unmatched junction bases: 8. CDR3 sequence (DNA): TGTGCCAGCTCCGGGGGACTAGCGGGAGGGCTTTCCTACGAGCAGTACTTC. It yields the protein CASSGGLAGGLSYEQYF.

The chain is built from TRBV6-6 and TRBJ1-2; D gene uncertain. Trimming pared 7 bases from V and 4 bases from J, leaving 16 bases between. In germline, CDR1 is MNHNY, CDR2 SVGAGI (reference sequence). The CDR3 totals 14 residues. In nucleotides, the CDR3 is TGTGCCAGCACCCAAGTAAAGGCCTCCTATGGCTACACCTTC. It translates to CASTQVKASYGYTF.

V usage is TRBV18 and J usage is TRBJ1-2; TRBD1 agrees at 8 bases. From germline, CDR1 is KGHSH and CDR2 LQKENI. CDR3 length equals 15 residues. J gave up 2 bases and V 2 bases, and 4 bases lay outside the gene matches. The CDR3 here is CASSPGQGPNYGYTF. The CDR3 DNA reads TGTGCCAGCTCACCAGGACAGGGTCCGAACTATGGCTACACCTTC. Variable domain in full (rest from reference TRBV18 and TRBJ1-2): NAGVMQNPRHLVRRRGQEARLRCSPMKGHSHVYWYRQLPEEGLKFMVYLQKENIIDESGMPKERFSAEFPKEGPSILRIQQVVRGDSAAYFCASSPGQGPNYGYTFGSGTRLTVV.

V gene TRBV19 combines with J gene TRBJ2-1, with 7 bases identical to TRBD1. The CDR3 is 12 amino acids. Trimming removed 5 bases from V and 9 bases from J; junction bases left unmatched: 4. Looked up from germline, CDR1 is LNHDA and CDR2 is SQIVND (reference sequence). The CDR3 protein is CASSARTGEQFF. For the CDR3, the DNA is TGTGCCAGTAGTGCTCGGACAGGTGAGCAGTTCTTC.

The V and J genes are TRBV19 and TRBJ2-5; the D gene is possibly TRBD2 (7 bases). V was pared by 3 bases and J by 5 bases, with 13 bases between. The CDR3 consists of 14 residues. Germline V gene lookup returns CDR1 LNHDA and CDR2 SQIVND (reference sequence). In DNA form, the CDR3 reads TGTGCCAGTAGTATTGGCAGGGGAGGGGAGACCCAGTACTTC. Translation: CASSIGRGGETQYF.

In DNA, the CDR3 is TGCGCCAGCAGCCGGGGACAGGGGGACCACGAGCAGTACTTC. Protein sequence: CASSRGQGDHEQYF. The chain has TRBV4-3 and TRBJ2-7, with TRBD1 matching 11 bases. The J segment lost 5 bases and the V segment lost 4 bases, leaving 4 bases of the junction unmatched. CDR3 length equals 14 residues. From germline, CDR1 is LGHNA and CDR2 YSLEER.

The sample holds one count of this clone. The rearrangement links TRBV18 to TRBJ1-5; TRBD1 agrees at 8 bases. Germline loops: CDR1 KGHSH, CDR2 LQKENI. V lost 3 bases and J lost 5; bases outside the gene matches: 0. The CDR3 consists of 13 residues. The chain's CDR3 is CASSPTGDQPQHF. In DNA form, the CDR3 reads TGTGCCAGCTCACCGACAGGGGATCAGCCCCAGCATTTT.

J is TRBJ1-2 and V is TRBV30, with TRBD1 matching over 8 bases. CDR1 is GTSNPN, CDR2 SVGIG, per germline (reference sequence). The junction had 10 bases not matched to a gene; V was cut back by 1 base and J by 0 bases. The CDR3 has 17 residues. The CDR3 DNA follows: TGTGCCTGGAGTGGCGGACAGGGAAGGACTCCTAACTATGGCTACACCTTC. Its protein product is CAWSGGQGRTPNYGYTF.

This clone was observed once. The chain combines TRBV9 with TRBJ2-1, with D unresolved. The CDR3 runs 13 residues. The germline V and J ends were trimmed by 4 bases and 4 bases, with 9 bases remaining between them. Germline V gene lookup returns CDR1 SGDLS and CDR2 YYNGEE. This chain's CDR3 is CASSLITYNEQFF. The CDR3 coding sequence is TGTGCCAGCAGCTTGATCACTTACAATGAGCAGTTCTTC.

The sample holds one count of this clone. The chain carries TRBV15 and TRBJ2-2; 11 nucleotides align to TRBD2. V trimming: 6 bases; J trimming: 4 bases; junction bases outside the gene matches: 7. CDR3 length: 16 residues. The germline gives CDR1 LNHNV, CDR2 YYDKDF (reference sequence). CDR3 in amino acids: CATRPSGTSGTGELFF. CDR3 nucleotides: TGTGCCACCAGACCTTCTGGGACTAGCGGCACCGGGGAGCTGTTTTTT.

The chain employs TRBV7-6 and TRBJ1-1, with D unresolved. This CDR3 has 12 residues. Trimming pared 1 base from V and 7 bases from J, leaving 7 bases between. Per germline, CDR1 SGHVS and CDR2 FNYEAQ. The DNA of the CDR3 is TGTGCCAGCAGCTTAGATGGCTTTGAAGCTTTCTTT. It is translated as CASSLDGFEAFF.